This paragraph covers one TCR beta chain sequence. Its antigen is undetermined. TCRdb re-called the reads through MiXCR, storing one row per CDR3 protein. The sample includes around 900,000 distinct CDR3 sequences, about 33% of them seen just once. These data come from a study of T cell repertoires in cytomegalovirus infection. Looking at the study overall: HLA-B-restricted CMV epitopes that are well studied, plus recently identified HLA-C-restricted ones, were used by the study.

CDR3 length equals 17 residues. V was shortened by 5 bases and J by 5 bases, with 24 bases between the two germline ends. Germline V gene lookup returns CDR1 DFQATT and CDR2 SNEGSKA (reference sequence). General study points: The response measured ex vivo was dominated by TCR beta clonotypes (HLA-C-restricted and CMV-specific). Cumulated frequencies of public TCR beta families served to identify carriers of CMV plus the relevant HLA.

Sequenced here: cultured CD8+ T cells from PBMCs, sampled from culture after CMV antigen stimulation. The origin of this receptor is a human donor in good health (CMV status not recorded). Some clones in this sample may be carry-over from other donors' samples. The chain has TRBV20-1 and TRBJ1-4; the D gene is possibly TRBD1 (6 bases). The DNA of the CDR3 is TGCAGTGCTTTCCCGCCGGGACACTTATATTTAAATGAAAAACTGTTTTTT. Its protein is CSAFPPGHLYLNEKLFF.